These T cell receptor beta chains were read from a single sample in a study of blood T cell repertoires in COVID-19. Assay: immunoSEQ multiplex PCR; the TCRdb copy retains only in-frame clones and omits some. The sample has 190,000 or so clones, over 75% seen once; the top ten hold 2.5% to 3%. Sequencing was done on a sample of peripheral blood. These receptors came from a woman of 80 years or more with active or convalescent COVID-19. Both conserved end residues are part of each CDR3. The D gene is left open where the match is weak. Clone size is shown for a subset of rows, as once, few, many or a class of expanded clone.

D gene: NA
V gene: TRBV5-4
J gene: TRBJ2-5
clone size: NA
CDR3 protein: CASSALTERETQYF
CDR3 DNA: TGTGCCAGCAGCGCATTGACAGAGAGGGAGACCCAGTACTTC

D gene: TRBD2
V gene: TRBV18
J gene: TRBJ2-3
clone size: NA
CDR3 protein: CATHAQRGGQDTQYF
CDR3 DNA: TGTGCCACGCACGCCCAGCGGGGGGGCCAAGATACGCAGTATTTT

D gene: NA
V gene: TRBV27
J gene: TRBJ1-2
clone size: NA
CDR3 protein: CASSMTGPNYGYTF
CDR3 DNA: TGTGCCAGCAGTATGACAGGTCCTAACTATGGCTACACCTTC

D gene: NA
V gene: TRBV5-1
J gene: TRBJ1-1
clone size: NA
CDR3 protein: CASSLVEVSPEAFF
CDR3 DNA: TGCGCCAGCAGCTTGGTAGAAGTAAGCCCTGAAGCTTTCTTT

D gene: NA
V gene: TRBV4-2
J gene: TRBJ1-5
clone size: NA
CDR3 protein: CASSQDRGSWQPQHF
CDR3 DNA: TGTGCCAGCAGCCAAGATAGGGGTAGCTGGCAGCCCCAGCATTTT

D gene: NA
V gene: TRBV4-1
J gene: TRBJ2-5
clone size: few
CDR3 protein: CASSPGSQETQYF
CDR3 DNA: TGCGCCAGCAGCCCCGGGAGCCAAGAGACCCAGTACTTC

D gene: TRBD2
V gene: TRBV4-2
J gene: TRBJ2-1
clone size: NA
CDR3 protein: CASSLRLAGTYNEQFF
CDR3 DNA: TGTGCCAGCAGCCTGCGTCTAGCGGGGACCTACAATGAGCAGTTCTTC

D gene: TRBD2
V gene: TRBV6-5
J gene: TRBJ2-1
clone size: NA
CDR3 protein: CASTKAGSDEQFF
CDR3 DNA: TGTGCCAGCACCAAAGCGGGGTCCGATGAGCAGTTCTTC

D gene: NA
V gene: TRBV2
J gene: TRBJ2-4
clone size: few
CDR3 protein: CASSKPGGPKNIQYF
CDR3 DNA: TGTGCCAGCTCCAAACCGGGGGGCCCCAAAAACATTCAGTACTTC

D gene: TRBD1
V gene: TRBV28
J gene: TRBJ1-2
clone size: NA
CDR3 protein: CASSSGGRYGYTF
CDR3 DNA: TGTGCCAGCAGTTCAGGGGGACGTTATGGCTACACCTTC

D gene: TRBD2
V gene: TRBV9
J gene: TRBJ2-2
clone size: NA
CDR3 protein: CASSVGPRSGGAHGELFF
CDR3 DNA: TGTGCCAGCAGCGTAGGACCCCGGAGCGGGGGGGCTCACGGGGAGCTGTTTTTT

D gene: TRBD2
V gene: TRBV27
J gene: TRBJ2-3
clone size: NA
CDR3 protein: CASSKRGATHLSTDTQYF
CDR3 DNA: TGTGCCAGCAGTAAGCGGGGGGCCACTCACCTTAGCACAGATACGCAGTATTTT

D gene: TRBD1
V gene: TRBV28
J gene: TRBJ1-1
clone size: few
CDR3 protein: CASSSPGTGATEAFF
CDR3 DNA: TGTGCCAGCAGTTCCCCCGGGACAGGGGCTACTGAAGCTTTCTTT

D gene: TRBD1
V gene: TRBV6-5
J gene: TRBJ1-2
clone size: NA
CDR3 protein: CASSYRDRGNYGYTF
CDR3 DNA: TGTGCCAGCAGTTACCGGGACAGGGGAAACTATGGCTACACCTTC

D gene: TRBD1
V gene: TRBV28
J gene: TRBJ2-7
clone size: NA
CDR3 protein: CACSTSGTGGRYEQYF
CDR3 DNA: TGTGCCTGCTCTACCTCCGGGACAGGGGGCCGCTACGAGCAGTACTTC

D gene: NA
V gene: TRBV10-3
J gene: TRBJ2-7
clone size: NA
CDR3 protein: CAISESEPYEQYF
CDR3 DNA: TGTGCCATCAGTGAGTCGGAGCCCTACGAGCAGTACTTC

D gene: NA
V gene: TRBV18
J gene: TRBJ2-7
clone size: NA
CDR3 protein: CASSPTNTYEQYF
CDR3 DNA: TGTGCCAGCTCACCAACGAACACCTACGAGCAGTACTTC

D gene: TRBD1
V gene: TRBV7-7
J gene: TRBJ2-5
clone size: NA
CDR3 protein: CASSSSGGSGTQYF
CDR3 DNA: TGTGCCAGCAGCTCCTCAGGGGGCTCAGGGACCCAGTACTTC

D gene: NA
V gene: TRBV4-1
J gene: TRBJ2-7
clone size: NA
CDR3 protein: CASSQEPDYSYEQYF
CDR3 DNA: TGCGCCAGCAGCCAAGAGCCAGACTACTCCTACGAGCAGTACTTC

D gene: TRBD2
V gene: TRBV7-8
J gene: TRBJ2-3
clone size: NA
CDR3 protein: CASSLLAGPWTSTDTQYF
CDR3 DNA: TGTGCCAGCAGCTTATTAGCGGGACCGTGGACTAGCACAGATACGCAGTATTTT

D gene: NA
V gene: TRBV7-8
J gene: TRBJ1-1
clone size: NA
CDR3 protein: CASSLGGGFAFF
CDR3 DNA: TGTGCCAGCAGCCTGGGCGGAGGGTTCGCTTTCTTT

D gene: NA
V gene: TRBV7-8
J gene: TRBJ1-5
clone size: NA
CDR3 protein: CASSLDTISNQPQHF
CDR3 DNA: TGTGCCAGCAGCTTAGACACGATTAGCAATCAGCCCCAGCATTTT

D gene: TRBD1
V gene: TRBV6-5
J gene: TRBJ1-2
clone size: NA
CDR3 protein: CASSNRDSPLYGYTF
CDR3 DNA: TGTGCCAGCAGCAACCGGGACAGCCCGCTTTATGGCTACACCTTC

D gene: NA
V gene: TRBV7-2
J gene: TRBJ1-5
clone size: NA
CDR3 protein: CASSLGLNQPQHF
CDR3 DNA: TGTGCCAGCAGCCTGGGACTCAATCAGCCCCAGCATTTT

D gene: NA
V gene: TRBV5-6
J gene: TRBJ2-3
clone size: NA
CDR3 protein: CASSLTGRSTDTQYF
CDR3 DNA: TGTGCCAGCAGCTTGACAGGTCGTAGCACAGATACGCAGTATTTT

D gene: TRBD1
V gene: TRBV4-3
J gene: TRBJ1-3
clone size: NA
CDR3 protein: CASSQSTGGGGNTIYF
CDR3 DNA: TGCGCCAGCAGCCAATCGACAGGGGGCGGTGGAAACACCATATATTTT

D gene: NA
V gene: TRBV18
J gene: TRBJ2-7
clone size: NA
CDR3 protein: CASSPPGGYEQYF
CDR3 DNA: TGTGCCAGCTCACCACCCGGGGGCTACGAGCAGTACTTC

D gene: NA
V gene: TRBV27
J gene: TRBJ1-1
clone size: few
CDR3 protein: CASSPRVGGEVRMNTEAFF
CDR3 DNA: TGTGCCAGCAGTCCCCGGGTTGGCGGGGAGGTGAGAATGAACACTGAAGCTTTCTTT

D gene: TRBD2
V gene: TRBV3-1/TRBV3-2
J gene: TRBJ2-3
clone size: NA
CDR3 protein: CASSYGLAGGRGTDTQYF
CDR3 DNA: TGTGCCAGCAGCTACGGACTAGCGGGGGGGAGAGGCACAGATACGCAGTATTTT

D gene: TRBD1
V gene: TRBV28
J gene: TRBJ1-5
clone size: NA
CDR3 protein: CASSLWQGVNQPQHF
CDR3 DNA: TGTGCCAGCAGTTTATGGCAGGGGGTCAATCAGCCCCAGCATTTT

D gene: TRBD1
V gene: TRBV27
J gene: TRBJ1-1
clone size: NA
CDR3 protein: CASSLRRGRNTEAFF
CDR3 DNA: TGTGCCAGCAGTTTACGCAGGGGGCGGAACACTGAAGCTTTCTTT

D gene: NA
V gene: TRBV7-9
J gene: TRBJ1-3
clone size: NA
CDR3 protein: CAGGEALSGNTIYF
CDR3 DNA: TGTGCCGGGGGCGAAGCCCTCTCTGGAAACACCATATATTTT

D gene: NA
V gene: TRBV11-2
J gene: TRBJ1-6
clone size: few
CDR3 protein: CASSLDRGASRALHF
CDR3 DNA: TGTGCCAGCAGCTTGGATCGGGGGGCCTCAAGAGCCCTCCACTTT

D gene: NA
V gene: TRBV3-1/TRBV3-2
J gene: TRBJ2-7
clone size: NA
CDR3 protein: CASSLSAYEQYF
CDR3 DNA: TGTGCCAGCAGCCTCAGCGCGTACGAGCAGTACTTC

D gene: NA
V gene: TRBV6-2/TRBV6-3
J gene: TRBJ2-7
clone size: NA
CDR3 protein: CASSFLTGTGEQYF
CDR3 DNA: TGTGCCAGCAGTTTTTTAACAGGGACGGGAGAGCAGTACTTC

D gene: TRBD2
V gene: TRBV20-1
J gene: TRBJ2-7
clone size: NA
CDR3 protein: CSASYPSGSYEQYF
CDR3 DNA: TGCAGTGCTAGTTATCCTAGCGGCTCCTACGAGCAGTACTTC

D gene: TRBD1
V gene: TRBV6-2/TRBV6-3
J gene: TRBJ2-4
clone size: NA
CDR3 protein: CASSGTALAKNIQYF
CDR3 DNA: TGTGCCAGCAGTGGGACAGCCTTAGCCAAAAACATTCAGTACTTC

D gene: NA
V gene: TRBV6-5
J gene: TRBJ1-2
clone size: NA
CDR3 protein: CASSKGQGLGYTF
CDR3 DNA: TGTGCCAGCAGTAAGGGTCAGGGTCTAGGCTACACCTTC

D gene: NA
V gene: TRBV5-1
J gene: TRBJ2-5
clone size: NA
CDR3 protein: CASSWLARESETQYF
CDR3 DNA: TGCGCCAGCAGCTGGCTAGCTCGAGAATCAGAGACCCAGTACTTC

D gene: TRBD1
V gene: TRBV29-1
J gene: TRBJ2-7
clone size: NA
CDR3 protein: CSAQDRDPSYEQYF
CDR3 DNA: TGCAGCGCCCAGGACAGGGATCCCTCCTACGAGCAGTACTTC

D gene: NA
V gene: TRBV18
J gene: TRBJ2-2
clone size: NA
CDR3 protein: CASSPTTGTPTGELFF
CDR3 DNA: TGTGCCAGCTCACCGACGACCGGGACTCCCACCGGGGAGCTGTTTTTT

D gene: TRBD1
V gene: TRBV28
J gene: TRBJ1-2
clone size: NA
CDR3 protein: CASSFWGRQGNYGYTF
CDR3 DNA: TGTGCCAGCAGCTTTTGGGGTAGACAGGGGAACTATGGCTACACCTTC

D gene: TRBD1
V gene: TRBV6-1
J gene: TRBJ2-2
clone size: NA
CDR3 protein: CASSEMPSGGTGNTGELFF
CDR3 DNA: TGTGCCAGCAGTGAAATGCCGTCAGGGGGCACCGGGAACACCGGGGAGCTGTTTTTT

D gene: NA
V gene: TRBV19
J gene: TRBJ1-6
clone size: few
CDR3 protein: CASSIVEKSPLHF
CDR3 DNA: TGTGCCAGTAGTATAGTCGAGAAATCACCCCTCCACTTT

D gene: NA
V gene: TRBV19
J gene: TRBJ2-5
clone size: NA
CDR3 protein: CASSLQGSQETQYF
CDR3 DNA: TGTGCCAGTAGTCTACAGGGTTCTCAAGAGACCCAGTACTTC

D gene: NA
V gene: TRBV5-1
J gene: TRBJ1-2
clone size: NA
CDR3 protein: CASSPRGGDPYGYTF
CDR3 DNA: TGCGCCAGCAGCCCGAGGGGGGGCGACCCCTATGGCTACACCTTC

D gene: NA
V gene: TRBV28
J gene: TRBJ1-1
clone size: NA
CDR3 protein: CANRVGSGENTEAFF
CDR3 DNA: TGTGCCAACCGAGTGGGATCAGGGGAGAACACTGAAGCTTTCTTT

D gene: TRBD2
V gene: TRBV10-1
J gene: TRBJ2-3
clone size: NA
CDR3 protein: CASSDSGLAGGDTQYF
CDR3 DNA: TGCGCCAGCAGTGACTCGGGACTAGCGGGGGGAGATACGCAGTATTTT

D gene: TRBD2
V gene: TRBV6-5
J gene: TRBJ2-3
clone size: NA
CDR3 protein: CASSFAGGPDTQYF
CDR3 DNA: TGTGCCAGCAGTTTTGCGGGGGGCCCAGATACGCAGTATTTT

D gene: TRBD1
V gene: TRBV9
J gene: TRBJ2-7
clone size: few
CDR3 protein: CASSVGTGTYEQYF
CDR3 DNA: TGTGCCAGCAGCGTAGGGACAGGGACCTACGAGCAGTACTTC